This T cell receptor beta chain came from a study of regulatory T cells in long-lasting Graves disease. Study-wide results and caveats: Small numbers of samples may have cut accuracy. Clonotypes that were public and shared totalled about 2,500 in persistent patients versus 850 to 1,000 in new patients.

Sample time point: persistent/refractory GD, antithyroid drugs over 5 years with positive TRAb. After RNA was extracted from PBMCs, the TCR library was made from it. Germline lookup yields CDR1 SGHAT and CDR2 FQNNGV. J lost 6 bases, V lost 5 bases, and 13 bases had no gene match. This CDR3 contains 16 residues. Both iRepertoire HTBI primers and Arm-PCR of CDR3 regions were used to build the TCR beta libraries. The authors' processing: Spanning all samples, the identified segments comprised about 62 TRBV and 14 to 15 TRBJ. MiXCR was run by TCRdb on the multiplex PCR reads, yielding one entry per CDR3 protein. The authors' filters were not applied to this entry. The table records a few hundred thousand distinct CDR3 sequences, 20% to 25% of them present only once. About this clonotype: Its specificity is unknown.

The receptor comes from a female donor with Graves disease. The chain joins TRBV11-2 to TRBJ2-7, with TRBD2 matching over 10 bases. Material: peripheral blood mononuclear cells (PBMCs), obtained when the disease was refractory, from a patient treated with antithyroid drugs. The CDR3 bases are TGTGCCAGCAGCCCCGGACTAGCGGAACTTTCTTTCGAGCAGTACTTC. This sequence encodes CASSPGLAELSFEQYF.